The 8 T cell receptor beta chains in this list originate from one sample, sequenced in a study of blood T cell repertoires in COVID-19. Method: immunoSEQ multiplex PCR; TCRdb's copy keeps in-frame clones and lacks some. The sample contains around 290,000 clones, around 87% of which appear only once. The sequenced sample was peripheral blood. All receptors come from a woman aged 45-59 years who had recovered from COVID-19.

On this clone: Other DNA sequences in the same sample also yield this CDR3. The chain has TRBV12-3 or TRBV12-4 and TRBJ2-5; no clear D. This CDR3 region has 11 residues. Trimming removed 2 bases at V and 5 bases at J, with 3 bases between. The DNA of the CDR3 is TGTGCCAGCAGTTTACGGGAGACCCAGTACTTC. Its translation: CASSLRETQYF.

This clone has ten or more counts. The chain is built from TRBV6-2 or TRBV6-3 and TRBJ2-5, with D possibly TRBD2 on 6 matching bases. The germline V and J ends were trimmed by 0 bases and 8 bases, with 16 bases remaining between them. Per germline, CDR1 MNHEY and CDR2 SVGEGT. The CDR3 is 15 amino acids. The CDR3 bases are TGTGCCAGCAGTTACTCGAATAATCCAGGGACTACCCAGTACTTC. Encoded protein: CASSYSNNPGTTQYF.

The count of this clone is one. At the DNA level, this CDR3 is encoded by other sequences in the same sample as well. V gene TRBV15 combines with J gene TRBJ2-6, with D possibly being TRBD2 (6 bases). Germline V gene data show CDR1 as LNHNV and CDR2 as YYDKDF (reference sequence). Trimming shortened V by 3 bases and J by 1 base, and 7 bases separated the two germline ends. This CDR3 is 15 amino acids long. CDR3 in DNA: TGTGCCACCAGCAGGGCGGGGTCTGGGGCCAACGTCCTGACTTTC. Protein product: CATSRAGSGANVLTF.

The chain has TRBV7-8 and TRBJ1-2; weak D call: TRBD1 (5 bases). The CDR3 totals 13 residues. Germline assignment: CDR1 SGHVS and CDR2 FQNEAQ. V gave up 5 bases and J gave up 8 bases, with 15 bases separating them. The CDR3 bases are TGTGCCAGCAGCCTCCTTCCAGACAGCGGCTACACCTTC. It codes for CASSLLPDSGYTF.

This clone came up a few times. The chain has TRBV5-1 and TRBJ1-3, with D uncertain. V lost 3 bases to trimming and J lost 3 bases, with 7 bases between them. The CDR3 sequence is 13 residues long. In germline, CDR1 is SGHRS, CDR2 YFSETQ. The CDR3 protein is CASSSQFGNTIYF. The CDR3 DNA sequence: TGCGCCAGCAGCTCCCAGTTTGGAAACACCATATATTTT.

Only one count was recorded for this clone. The chain couples TRBV3-1 (or the pseudogene TRBV3-2) to TRBJ2-4, with a weak D call TRBD2 (5 bases). The CDR3 covers 11 residues. V was shortened by 5 bases and J by 12 bases, with 11 bases between the two germline ends. Germline V gives CDR1 LGHDT, CDR2 YNNKEL (reference sequence). CDR3 region: CASSGGRNQYF. The CDR3 DNA is TGTGCCAGCAGCGGAGGACGCAATCAGTACTTC.

V is TRBV3-1 (or the pseudogene TRBV3-2) and J is TRBJ2-7, with D possibly TRBD2 on 5 matching bases. CDR1 and CDR2 (germline): LGHDT, YNNKEL (reference sequence). Trimming took off 8 bases at V and 3 bases at J, with 14 bases between the two ends. The CDR3 contains 13 residues. CDR3 loop: CASAKAGLYEQYF. The CDR3 DNA is TGTGCCAGCGCGAAGGCGGGCCTCTACGAGCAGTACTTC.

The chain employs TRBV28 and TRBJ2-7, with D maybe TRBD2 (5 bases). The V end lost 5 bases, the J end lost 5 bases, and 19 bases lay between the germline ends. The CDR3 sequence is 15 residues long. Germline CDR1 and CDR2: MDHEN and SYDVKM. The CDR3 DNA sequence: TGTGCCAGCAGTACCCGGGCCCTGGACTGGGACGAGCAGTACTTC. This gives the protein CASSTRALDWDEQYF.